This T cell receptor beta chain was sequenced during a study of T cells after yellow fever vaccination (dated by TCRdb to between 2018 and 2021). About the full investigation: The SMART-Seq v4 Ultra Low Input RNA kit was used to prepare libraries from fractions with low cell numbers. To follow T-cell clones before and after primary and booster YFV17D yellow fever vaccination, bulk TCR alpha and beta repertoires were sequenced over time. Blood was collected at multiple timepoints before and after primary and secondary immunization, and bulk PBMC replicates and cell subsets were isolated. Two healthy male donors, one aged 18 to 30 and one aged 30 to 40 years, were included in the cohort. Broader findings and caveats from the paper: A small share of clonotypes was detected in both CD4 and CD8 compartments, with the overlap likely arising from convergent recombination. The study included only two donors, which limits how far the findings can be generalized. Computational filtering was needed because FACS-sorted repertoires could contain abundant contaminating clonotypes from the bulk population. Compared with the primary T-cell response, the secondary T-cell response was weaker but faster, peaking on day 5 rather than day 15. Most clones expanded after primary vaccination were re-detected after the booster (almost 97% of CD4 and about 88% of CD8), suggesting broad memory maintenance.

The CDR3 measures 19 amino acids from cysteine to phenylalanine. Only the CDR3 DNA stays, 57 bases, in frame from base 1. The germline V gene encodes CDR1 SGHRS and CDR2 YFSETQ. For this chain, trimming is 2 bases at the V end and 1 base at the J end, and the number of junction bases without a gene match is 15. Taken with the paper, the label for treatment or condition translates to: live attenuated yellow fever vaccine strain. Two biological replicates of bulk PBMCs were collected at each blood-draw timepoint. PBMCs were isolated from peripheral blood using a standard Ficoll-Paque protocol. RNA was extracted with TriZol from bulk PBMCs, CD4 and CD8 fractions, and dextramer-positive and dextramer-negative fractions. This clonotype has at least ten counts. Its antigen has not been determined. No per-base quality is available; no much larger clone lies one base away. Sequencing used an Illumina NovaSeq 6000. Synthesis of TCR cDNA relied on 5'RACE template switching, a step that introduced a universal primer site along with unique molecular identifiers. Priming for cDNA synthesis came from both the TCR alpha and TCR beta constant segments. Library amplification involved two PCR steps, and the second step added sample barcodes and sequencing adapters. Sequencing of the libraries was done on either Illumina HiSeq 2500 (2x100 bp) or NovaSeq (2x150 bp). In the source study's methods: Reads were demultiplexed and collapsed into UMI consensus sequences with MIGEC, and V(D)J alignment was performed with MiXCR. Vaccine-responding clonotypes were defined with edgeR using replicate PBMC samples, requiring FDR below 0.01 and a log2 fold change above 5 up to day 15. CD4 or CD8 identity was assigned to each bulk clonotype according to whether the clonotype was present at higher abundance in the sequenced CD4 repertoire or the sequenced CD8 repertoire. TCRdb applied fastp at Q25 and MiXCR to the public reads, then kept only in-frame beta chains. Under each unique CDR3 protein, matching rows form one entry showing the most common genes and DNA. The V and J calls follow TCRdb's processing rather than the paper's. The sample table shows about 320,000 distinct CDR3 sequences, and approximately 4.5% are seen once. The ten largest clones represent roughly 21% of the sample.

This chain joins TRBV5-1 to TRBJ2-3; the junction holds 8 bases that match TRBD2. The source was PBMCs, collected 15 days after the yellow fever booster vaccination. The source is a man younger than 35 who received the YFV17D yellow fever vaccine. The nucleotides read TGCGCCAGCAGCTTAAGTCCAGCGGGGGCCATTCGGGGCACAGATACGCAGTATTTT. This codes for CASSLSPAGAIRGTDTQYF.